This record concerns one TCR beta chain sequence. As yet, its antigen is unknown. TCRdb keeps only in-frame clones here, not all; method: immunoSEQ multiplex PCR. The data show more than 65,000 clones, around 89% seen once. The CDR3 runs to 15 residues. V was cut by 2 bases and J by 1 base, with 12 bases left in between. CDR1 is SGHAT and CDR2 is FQNNGV in the germline V gene. The data originate from a study of OX40 agonist ivuxolimab in advanced cancers. The overall study: In this trial design, patients received ivuxolimab intravenously at 0.01 to 10 mg/kg every 2 weeks. Broader study findings: Specificity for antigen went undetermined in the expanded peripheral T cells.

The TCR comes from an adult with an advanced solid tumor such as melanoma, head and neck, liver or kidney cancer. The sequenced sample was CD4+ or CD8+ T cells sorted from blood, obtained in a trial of the OX40 agonist ivuxolimab. The chain combines TRBV11-2 with TRBJ2-7; the D gene is possibly TRBD1 (6 bases). The CDR3 bases are TGTGCCAGCAGCTTACAGGGGACCCAGTCCTACGAGCAGTACTTC. Protein product: CASSLQGTQSYEQYF.